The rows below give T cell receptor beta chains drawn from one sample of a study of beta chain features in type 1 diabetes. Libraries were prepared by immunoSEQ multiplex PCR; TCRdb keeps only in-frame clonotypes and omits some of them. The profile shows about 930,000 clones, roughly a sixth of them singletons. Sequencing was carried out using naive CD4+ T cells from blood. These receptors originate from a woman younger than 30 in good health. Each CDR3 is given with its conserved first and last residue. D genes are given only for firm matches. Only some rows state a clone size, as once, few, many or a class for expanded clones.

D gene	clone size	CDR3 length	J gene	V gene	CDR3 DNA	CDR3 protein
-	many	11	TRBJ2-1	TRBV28	TGTGCCAGCAGGGATGACTCTGAGCAGTTCTTC	CASRDDSEQFF
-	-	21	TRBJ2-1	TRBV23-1	TGCGCCAGCGGTCGACGGACCCGTGGGGCTAGCGGACAGTCCTGCGACAATGAGCAGTTCTTC	CASGRRTRGASGQSCDNEQFF
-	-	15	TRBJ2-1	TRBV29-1	TGCAGCGTTGAAGATCTGGAGGATACCTACAATGAGCAGTTCTTC	CSVEDLEDTYNEQFF
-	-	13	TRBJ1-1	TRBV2	TGTGCCAGCAGTGTGAAACCTGACACTGAAGCTTTCTTT	CASSVKPDTEAFF
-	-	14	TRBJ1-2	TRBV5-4	TGTGCCAGCAGCTTCCGGGACCGCCTTTTCGACTACACCTTC	CASSFRDRLFDYTF
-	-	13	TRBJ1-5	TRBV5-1	TGCGCCAGCAGGACTGACGACAATCAGCCCCAGCATTTT	CASRTDDNQPQHF
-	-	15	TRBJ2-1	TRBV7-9	TGTGCCAGCACCGAATGGGGGAGTCCGGCCAATGAGCAGTTCTTC	CASTEWGSPANEQFF
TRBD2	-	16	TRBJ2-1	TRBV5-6	TGTGCCAGCAGCTTCCCGGGACTAGGAGTAGCGGGTGAGCAGTTCTTC	CASSFPGLGVAGEQFF
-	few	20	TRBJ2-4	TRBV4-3	TGCGCCAGCAGCCAAGCAATCTCCGGGTATTCGGGACAAGGGAGGGACATTCAGTACTTC	CASSQAISGYSGQGRDIQYF
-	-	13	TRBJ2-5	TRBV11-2	TGTGCCAGCAGCCTCGACTACCAAGAGACCCAGTACTTC	CASSLDYQETQYF
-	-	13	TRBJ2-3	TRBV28	TGTGCCAGCAGTTTAGAGGGCACAGATACGCAGTATTTT	CASSLEGTDTQYF
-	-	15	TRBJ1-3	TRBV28	TGTGCCAGCAGTTCTGGACTGATCTCTGGAAACACCATATATTTT	CASSSGLISGNTIYF
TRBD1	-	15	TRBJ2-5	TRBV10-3	TGTGCCATCAGTGACGGACAGGTCATTCAAGAGACCCAGTACTTC	CAISDGQVIQETQYF
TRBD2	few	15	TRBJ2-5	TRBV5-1	TGCGCCAGCAGCCGGAAGACTAGCGGGTCTGAGACCCAGTACTTC	CASSRKTSGSETQYF
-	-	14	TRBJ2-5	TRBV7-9	TGTGCCAGCAGCCCCCTATACGGGCAAGAGACCCAGTACTTC	CASSPLYGQETQYF
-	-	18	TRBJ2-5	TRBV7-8	TGTGCCAGCAGCTTAGCATCTCGTAGTCTTACGTACCAAGAGACCCAGTACTTC	CASSLASRSLTYQETQYF
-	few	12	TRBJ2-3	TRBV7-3	TGTGCCAGCAGCTTGGGGGTCGATACGCAGTATTTT	CASSLGVDTQYF
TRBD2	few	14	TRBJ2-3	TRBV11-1	TGTGCCAGCAGTCCTAGCGGGAGGATAGATACGCAGTATTTT	CASSPSGRIDTQYF
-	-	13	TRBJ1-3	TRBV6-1	TGTGCCAGCAGTGAAGTCAGGCCAAACACCATATATTTT	CASSEVRPNTIYF
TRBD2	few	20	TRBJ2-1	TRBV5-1	TGCGCCAGCAGCTTGAATAACTACCGAGGACTAGCGGGAGCTTACAATGAGCAGTTCTTC	CASSLNNYRGLAGAYNEQFF
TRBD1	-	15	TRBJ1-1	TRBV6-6	TGTGCCAGCAGTTCCCCGGACAGGGGAGACACTGAAGCTTTCTTT	CASSSPDRGDTEAFF
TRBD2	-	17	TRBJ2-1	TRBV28	TGTGCCAGCGGGGGTAGCGGGGCCCTAAGCTCCTACAATGAGCAGTTCTTC	CASGGSGALSSYNEQFF
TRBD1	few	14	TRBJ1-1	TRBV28	TGTGCCAGCGGCAAGGGACAGGGGTGGACTGAAGCTTTCTTT	CASGKGQGWTEAFF
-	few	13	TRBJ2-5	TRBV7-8	TGTGCCAGCAGCGACGCGCGGGTTGAGACCCAGTACTTC	CASSDARVETQYF
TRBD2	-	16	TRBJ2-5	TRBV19	TGTGCCAGTAGTATCGGACTAGCTCCCACGGAGGAGACCCAGTACTTC	CASSIGLAPTEETQYF
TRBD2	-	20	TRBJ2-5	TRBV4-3	TGCGCCAGCAGCCAAGAATTAACGTCTTCTAGCGGGACCTACCAAGAGACCCAGTACTTC	CASSQELTSSSGTYQETQYF
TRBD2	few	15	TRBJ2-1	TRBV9	TGTGCCAGCAGCGTAGTGTTAGCGGGTAAGAATGAGCAGTTCTTC	CASSVVLAGKNEQFF
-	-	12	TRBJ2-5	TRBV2	TGTGCCAGCAACGTTGTCCAAGAGACCCAGTACTTC	CASNVVQETQYF
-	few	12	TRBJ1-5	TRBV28	TGTGCCAGCGGGGGGGTTTTTCAGCCCCAGCATTTT	CASGGVFQPQHF
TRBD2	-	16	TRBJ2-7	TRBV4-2	TGTGCCAGCAGCCCCTTTAGCGGGATAAGCTCCTACGAGCAGTACTTC	CASSPFSGISSYEQYF
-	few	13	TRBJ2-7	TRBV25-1	TGTGCCAGCAGTCCTAGCCACTCCTACGAGCAGTACTTC	CASSPSHSYEQYF
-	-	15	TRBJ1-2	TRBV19	TGTGCCAGTAGTCCCTCAGGGGCTTTCCCCTATGGCTACACCTTC	CASSPSGAFPYGYTF
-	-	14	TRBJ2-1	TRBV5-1	TGCGCCAGCAGCTTGGCCGGGAACTACAATGAGCAGTTCTTC	CASSLAGNYNEQFF
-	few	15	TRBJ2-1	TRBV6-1	TGTGCCAGCAGTGGGGGACGGATTATTAGGAATGAGCAGTTCTTC	CASSGGRIIRNEQFF
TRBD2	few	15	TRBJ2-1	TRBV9	TGTGCCAGCAGCACGAGACGGACTAGCGACAATGAGCAGTTCTTC	CASSTRRTSDNEQFF
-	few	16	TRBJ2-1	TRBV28	TGTGCCAGCAGTCCTTTCCGGGACCGCCCCTACAATGAGCAGTTCTTC	CASSPFRDRPYNEQFF
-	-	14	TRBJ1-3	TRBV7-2	TGTGCCAGCAGCTTAGCTTCGGGACACGACACCATATATTTT	CASSLASGHDTIYF
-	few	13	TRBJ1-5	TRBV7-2	TGTGCCAGCAGCTTGATTGGCGATCAGCCCCAGCATTTT	CASSLIGDQPQHF
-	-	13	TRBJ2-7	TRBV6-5	TGTGCCAGCAGTTTAGGGCGGACCTCCGAGCAGTACTTC	CASSLGRTSEQYF
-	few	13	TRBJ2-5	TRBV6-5	TGTGCCAGCGCTAGGGCAGTAAGGGAGACCCAGTACTTC	CASARAVRETQYF
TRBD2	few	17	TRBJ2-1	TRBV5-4	TGTGCCAGCAGCCCCGGTGGGAGCGGGAGTAATATCGGTGAGCAGTTCTTC	CASSPGGSGSNIGEQFF
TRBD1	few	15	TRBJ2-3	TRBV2	TGTGCCAGCAGTGAACTGACAGGGGGCGCAGATACGCAGTATTTT	CASSELTGGADTQYF
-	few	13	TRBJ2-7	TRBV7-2	TGTGCCAGCAGCTTTATGGGGGACTACGAGCAGTACTTC	CASSFMGDYEQYF